These 6 T cell receptor beta chains came from one sample sequenced in a study of identical twins. Each CDR3 protein is one row after TCRdb ran MiXCR on the 5' RACE reads. The table includes 150,000 or so distinct CDR3 sequences, roughly 3.5% detected once. Material for sequencing was memory T cells sorted from blood. These receptors were obtained from a man in his late teens or twenties in good health.

This clonotype was observed many times. V usage is TRBV5-1 and J usage is TRBJ1-1, with D unresolved. In germline, CDR1 is SGHRS, CDR2 YFSETQ. The CDR3 is made up of 14 amino acids. Trimming pared 7 bases from V and 1 base from J, leaving 14 bases between. The CDR3, as DNA: TGCGCCAGCCTGCCGGACGGTACGAACACTGAAGCTTTCTTT. Protein product: CASLPDGTNTEAFF.

The table lists this clonotype with many counts. The J gene is TRBJ2-6, the V gene TRBV7-9; D is unresolved. Germline V gene sequence: CDR1 SEHNR, CDR2 FQNEAQ (reference sequence). The V end lost 9 bases, the J end lost 2 bases, and 5 bases lay between the germline ends. The CDR3 contains 12 residues. CDR3 amino acids: CASQAGANVLTF. CDR3 sequence (DNA): TGTGCCAGTCAAGCTGGGGCCAACGTCCTGACTTTC.

The chain uses TRBV7-3 and TRBJ2-1; possible D gene TRBD2, 6 bases. V was cut by 0 bases and J by 8 bases, with 26 bases left in between. Germline lookup yields CDR1 SGHTA and CDR2 FQGTGA. This CDR3 region has 19 residues. The CDR3 nucleotides read TGTGCCAGCAGCTTAACCCTCGGAGGGCGGACGGGGCGCATCCATGAGCAGTTCTTC. Translating gives CASSLTLGGRTGRIHEQFF. Drawing the rest from reference TRBV7-3 and TRBJ2-1, the complete variable domain is GAGVSQTPSNKVTEKGKYVELRCDPISGHTALYWYRQSLGQGPEFLIYFQGTGAADDSGLPNDRFFAVRPEGSVSTLKIQRTERGDSAVYLCASSLTLGGRTGRIHEQFFGPGTRLTVL.

This clonotype occurred many times. The chain carries TRBV5-1 and TRBJ2-1; maybe TRBD2 (6 bases). The CDR3 is 15 amino acids. The germline V gene has CDR1 SGHRS and CDR2 YFSETQ. The V end was cut by 1 base, the J end by 9 bases, with 17 bases between. CDR3 amino acids: CASSLMLAPTGEQFF. The CDR3 DNA is TGCGCCAGCAGCTTGATGCTAGCGCCGACGGGTGAGCAGTTCTTC.

In this sample, this clonotype turned up many times. This chain connects TRBV7-8 to TRBJ2-1, with 12 bases aligning to TRBD2. This CDR3 has 15 residues. V shed 3 bases and J 10 bases; nucleotides not matched to a gene: 7. Germline lookup yields CDR1 SGHVS and CDR2 FQNEAQ. CDR3 amino acids: CASSLLTSGRAEQFF. The CDR3 coding sequence is TGTGCCAGCAGCTTGCTGACTAGCGGGAGAGCCGAGCAGTTCTTC.

This clonotype appeared many times. The gene calls are TRBV7-9 and TRBJ2-3; 9 bases are a match to TRBD2. With V trimmed by 1 base and J by 6 bases, 5 bases remained unmatched. Germline lookup yields CDR1 SEHNR and CDR2 FQNEAQ (reference sequence). The CDR3 is 15 amino acids. CDR3 nucleotides: TGTGCCAGCAGCTTAGAACGGAGCGGGAGGGATACGCAGTATTTT. It specifies CASSLERSGRDTQYF.